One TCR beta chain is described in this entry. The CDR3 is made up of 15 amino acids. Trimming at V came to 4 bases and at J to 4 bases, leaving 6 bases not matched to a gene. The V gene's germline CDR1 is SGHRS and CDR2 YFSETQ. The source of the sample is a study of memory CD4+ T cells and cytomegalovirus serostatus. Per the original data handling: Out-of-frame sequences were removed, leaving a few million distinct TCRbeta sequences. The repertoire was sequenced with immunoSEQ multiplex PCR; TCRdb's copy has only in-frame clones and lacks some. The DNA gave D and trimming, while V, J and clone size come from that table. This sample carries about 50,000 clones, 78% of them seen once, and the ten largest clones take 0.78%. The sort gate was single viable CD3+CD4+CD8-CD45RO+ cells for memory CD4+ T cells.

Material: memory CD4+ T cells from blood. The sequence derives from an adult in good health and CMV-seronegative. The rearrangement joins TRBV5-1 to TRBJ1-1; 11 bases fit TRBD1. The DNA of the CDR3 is TGCGCCAGCAGCACCGGGACAGGGGGTCTCACTGAAGCTTTCTTT. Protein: CASSTGTGGLTEAFF.